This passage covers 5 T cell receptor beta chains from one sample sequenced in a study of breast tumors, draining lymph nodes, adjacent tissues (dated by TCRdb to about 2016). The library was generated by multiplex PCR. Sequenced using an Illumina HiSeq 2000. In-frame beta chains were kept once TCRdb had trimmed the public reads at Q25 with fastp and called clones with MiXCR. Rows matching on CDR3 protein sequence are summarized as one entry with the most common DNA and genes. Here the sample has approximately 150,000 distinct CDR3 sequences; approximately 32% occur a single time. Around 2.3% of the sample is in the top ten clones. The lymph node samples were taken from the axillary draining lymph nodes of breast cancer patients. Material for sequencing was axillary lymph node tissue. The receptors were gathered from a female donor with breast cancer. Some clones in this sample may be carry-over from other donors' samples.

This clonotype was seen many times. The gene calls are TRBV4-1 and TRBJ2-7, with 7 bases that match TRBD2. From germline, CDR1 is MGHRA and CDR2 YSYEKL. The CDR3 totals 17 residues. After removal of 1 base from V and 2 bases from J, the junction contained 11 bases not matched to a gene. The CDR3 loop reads CASSQGGNLAVPYEQYV. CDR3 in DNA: TGCGCCAGCAGCCAAGGCGGTAACCTAGCGGTACCCTACGAGCAGTACGTC.

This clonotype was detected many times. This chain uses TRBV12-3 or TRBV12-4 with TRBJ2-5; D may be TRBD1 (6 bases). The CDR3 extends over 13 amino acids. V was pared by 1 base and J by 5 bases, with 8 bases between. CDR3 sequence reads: CASSLVQGETQYF. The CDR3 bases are TGTGCCAGCAGTTTAGTTCAGGGGGAGACCCAGTACTTC.

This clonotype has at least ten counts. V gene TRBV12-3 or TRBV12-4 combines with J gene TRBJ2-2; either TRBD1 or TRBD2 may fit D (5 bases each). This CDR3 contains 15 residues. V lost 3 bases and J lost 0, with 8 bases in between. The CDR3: CASSLGPPNTGELFF. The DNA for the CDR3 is TGTGCCAGCAGTTTGGGACCGCCGAACACCGGGGAGCTGTTTTTT.

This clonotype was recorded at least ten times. DNA for the CDR3: TGTGCCAGCAGCCCCAGGACTAGCGGTTTCTTCCAAGAGACCCAGTACTTC. Protein sequence: CASSPRTSGFFQETQYF. The V and J genes are TRBV3-1 and TRBJ2-5; 10 bases agree with TRBD2. Germline loops: CDR1 LGHDT, CDR2 YNNKEL (reference sequence). The ends lost 4 bases at V and 1 base at J; junction bases unmatched: 9. This CDR3 spans 17 amino acids.

The CDR3 DNA reads TGCAGTGCTCGGACAGGGGGTCGGGGGGAAAAACTGTTTTTT. Translating gives CSARTGGRGEKLFF. This sequence joins TRBV20-1 and TRBJ1-4; 10 bases match TRBD1. Germline assignment: CDR1 DFQATT and CDR2 SNEGSKA (reference sequence). This CDR3 has 14 amino acids. Trimming removed 5 bases from V and 8 bases from J; junction bases left unmatched: 8.